Listed below are T cell receptor beta chains from one sample, sequenced in a study of cytomegalovirus exposure and HLA in healthy donors. The table came from immunoSEQ multiplex PCR; TCRdb's copy has only in-frame clones and leaves some out. This table holds 190,000 or so clones, around 79% found once. The sequencing input was PBMCs. Every receptor here comes from a girl between 10 and 17 years old in good health and CMV-seropositive. The CDR3 runs from the conserved cysteine through the conserved F or W. A D gene is named only where the DNA matches it firmly. Size is stated for part of the rows, as once, few or many counts, or as a class when the clone is expanded.

v_gene: TRBV7-6; abundance: .; d_gene: TRBD1; j_gene: TRBJ2-5; CDR3nt: TGTGCCAGCAGCGTCAGGCCCGGACAGGGAGAGACCCAGTACTTC; CDR3aa: CASSVRPGQGETQYF
v_gene: TRBV5-8; abundance: .; d_gene: TRBD1; j_gene: TRBJ1-5; CDR3nt: TGTGCCAGCAGCCTCCGGGACAGGGCTGATCAGCCCCAGCATTTT; CDR3aa: CASSLRDRADQPQHF
v_gene: TRBV27; abundance: few; d_gene: .; j_gene: TRBJ2-3; CDR3nt: TGTGCCAGCAGCTTAGCCCCCCCTCGGGACTTCACAGATACGCAGTATTTT; CDR3aa: CASSLAPPRDFTDTQYF
v_gene: TRBV12-5; abundance: once; d_gene: .; j_gene: TRBJ2-2; CDR3nt: TGTGCTAGTGGGTACACAGGAGTCTCCGGGGAGCTGTTTTTT; CDR3aa: CASGYTGVSGELFF
v_gene: TRBV2; abundance: .; d_gene: TRBD1; j_gene: TRBJ2-1; CDR3nt: TGTGCCAGCAGGCCGGGACAGAGCTCCTACAATGAGCAGTTCTTC; CDR3aa: CASRPGQSSYNEQFF
v_gene: TRBV4-1; abundance: .; d_gene: TRBD2; j_gene: TRBJ2-7; CDR3nt: TGCGCCAGCAGCCAAGGTGTGACTAGCGGGACCTACGAGCAGTACTTC; CDR3aa: CASSQGVTSGTYEQYF
v_gene: TRBV15; abundance: .; d_gene: TRBD2; j_gene: TRBJ2-3; CDR3nt: TGTGCCACCCCCCTAGCGGGGGGTTTAGGCACAGATACGCAGTATTTT; CDR3aa: CATPLAGGLGTDTQYF
v_gene: TRBV5-4; abundance: .; d_gene: TRBD2; j_gene: TRBJ2-5; CDR3nt: TGTGCCAGCAGCTTTCGGCTAGCGGGGGGTCAAGAGACCCAGTACTTC; CDR3aa: CASSFRLAGGQETQYF
v_gene: TRBV18; abundance: .; d_gene: TRBD1; j_gene: TRBJ2-7; CDR3nt: TGTGCCAGCTCACCAAAGGGACAGGCCACCAACTACGAGCAGTACTTC; CDR3aa: CASSPKGQATNYEQYF
v_gene: TRBV5-6; abundance: .; d_gene: .; j_gene: TRBJ1-2; CDR3nt: TGTGCCAGCAGAGGGTCGCACCGGGGTAACTATGGCTACACCTTC; CDR3aa: CASRGSHRGNYGYTF
v_gene: TRBV5-6; abundance: .; d_gene: TRBD1; j_gene: TRBJ1-6; CDR3nt: TGTGCCAGCACAAGGACAGGCCTAAATTCACCCCTCCACTTT; CDR3aa: CASTRTGLNSPLHF
v_gene: TRBV10-3; abundance: .; d_gene: .; j_gene: TRBJ1-5; CDR3nt: TGTGCCATCAGAGCCTGGACTGGGAATCAGCCCCAGCATTTT; CDR3aa: CAIRAWTGNQPQHF
v_gene: TRBV6-1; abundance: .; d_gene: .; j_gene: TRBJ1-4; CDR3nt: TGTGCCAGCAAGCCTAATGAAAAACTGTTTTTT; CDR3aa: CASKPNEKLFF
v_gene: TRBV5-6; abundance: .; d_gene: .; j_gene: TRBJ2-5; CDR3nt: TGTGCCAGCACCAAATCGGGCGGGGCCTACCAAGAGACCCAGTACTTC; CDR3aa: CASTKSGGAYQETQYF
v_gene: TRBV18; abundance: .; d_gene: .; j_gene: TRBJ1-4; CDR3nt: TGTGCCAGCTCCCCGGAGGGGATTTTGCGTGAAAAACTGTTTTTT; CDR3aa: CASSPEGILREKLFF
v_gene: TRBV7-9; abundance: .; d_gene: TRBD1; j_gene: TRBJ2-1; CDR3nt: TGTGCCAGCAGCTTCCGGGACAGGGGGCAGCAGTTCTTC; CDR3aa: CASSFRDRGQQFF
v_gene: TRBV29-1; abundance: .; d_gene: TRBD2; j_gene: TRBJ2-3; CDR3nt: TGCAGCGTACAAGTGGGGGGGGAGACAGATACGCAGTATTTT; CDR3aa: CSVQVGGETDTQYF
v_gene: TRBV2; abundance: .; d_gene: .; j_gene: TRBJ2-7; CDR3nt: TGTGCCAGCGGCTACGTGGAGGAGTACGAGCAGTACTTC; CDR3aa: CASGYVEEYEQYF
v_gene: TRBV15; abundance: once; d_gene: TRBD1; j_gene: TRBJ1-3; CDR3nt: TGTGCCACCAGCAGAGGACAGGGGGTACGAAACACCATATATTTT; CDR3aa: CATSRGQGVRNTIYF
v_gene: TRBV5-5; abundance: .; d_gene: .; j_gene: TRBJ1-2; CDR3nt: TGTGCCAGCAGCTCACAGCTCTATGGCTACACCTTC; CDR3aa: CASSSQLYGYTF
v_gene: TRBV5-1; abundance: .; d_gene: .; j_gene: TRBJ1-5; CDR3nt: TGCGCCAGTCGGCGGGATAGCAATCAGCCCCAGCATTTT; CDR3aa: CASRRDSNQPQHF
v_gene: TRBV4-1; abundance: .; d_gene: .; j_gene: TRBJ2-6; CDR3nt: TGCGCCAGCAGCCCCGTGGCTTCGTCTGGGGCCAACGTCCTGACTTTC; CDR3aa: CASSPVASSGANVLTF
v_gene: TRBV10-3; abundance: .; d_gene: .; j_gene: TRBJ2-2; CDR3nt: TGTGCCATCAGTGGTAGTAGCGGACTTTACACCGGGGAGCTGTTTTTT; CDR3aa: CAISGSSGLYTGELFF
v_gene: TRBV4-2; abundance: .; d_gene: TRBD1; j_gene: TRBJ2-3; CDR3nt: TGTGCCAGCAGCTCGGACAGGGGTGGTGGAGATACGCAGTATTTT; CDR3aa: CASSSDRGGGDTQYF
v_gene: TRBV2; abundance: .; d_gene: TRBD2; j_gene: TRBJ2-1; CDR3nt: TGTGCCAGCTCCGCGACTAGCGGGGGCCTTTACAATGAGCAGTTCTTC; CDR3aa: CASSATSGGLYNEQFF
v_gene: TRBV6-5; abundance: once; d_gene: .; j_gene: TRBJ1-1; CDR3nt: TGTGCCAGCAGTTACGAGGCCGTGGCTTTCTTT; CDR3aa: CASSYEAVAFF
v_gene: TRBV30; abundance: .; d_gene: TRBD1; j_gene: TRBJ1-2; CDR3nt: TGTGCCTGGGGTGTGGGACAGGGGGTTCTAAAGGGCTACACCTTC; CDR3aa: CAWGVGQGVLKGYTF
v_gene: TRBV5-4; abundance: .; d_gene: TRBD1; j_gene: TRBJ2-7; CDR3nt: TGTGCCAACTCGGACAGGGGCGGCGAGCAGTACTTC; CDR3aa: CANSDRGGEQYF
v_gene: TRBV5-6; abundance: .; d_gene: .; j_gene: TRBJ2-7; CDR3nt: TGTGCCAGCAGCTTGGACAGGGTTTACGAGCAGTACTTC; CDR3aa: CASSLDRVYEQYF
v_gene: TRBV6-5; abundance: .; d_gene: .; j_gene: TRBJ1-2; CDR3nt: TGTGCCAGCAGCCTTACTCTGGGGACACCATATGGCTACACCTTC; CDR3aa: CASSLTLGTPYGYTF
v_gene: TRBV2; abundance: few; d_gene: TRBD1; j_gene: TRBJ1-1; CDR3nt: TGTGCCAGCAATTTCGGACAGGGCTGGAACACTGAAGCTTTCTTT; CDR3aa: CASNFGQGWNTEAFF
v_gene: TRBV2; abundance: .; d_gene: .; j_gene: TRBJ1-5; CDR3nt: TGTGCCAGCAGTCCTAGACCCAATCAGCCCCAGCATTTT; CDR3aa: CASSPRPNQPQHF
v_gene: TRBV11-3; abundance: .; d_gene: .; j_gene: TRBJ2-7; CDR3nt: TGTGCCAGCAGCTTACTCGAGGGTTCCTACGAGCAGTACTTC; CDR3aa: CASSLLEGSYEQYF
v_gene: TRBV19; abundance: .; d_gene: TRBD2; j_gene: TRBJ2-3; CDR3nt: TGTGCCAGTAGTATGCGGGGGGTCACAGATACGCAGTATTTT; CDR3aa: CASSMRGVTDTQYF
v_gene: TRBV6-1; abundance: few; d_gene: TRBD2; j_gene: TRBJ2-5; CDR3nt: TGTGCCAGCAGTGAAAGACTAGCGGGGGGACCATCCCAAGAGACCCAGTACTTC; CDR3aa: CASSERLAGGPSQETQYF
v_gene: TRBV10-1; abundance: .; d_gene: TRBD1; j_gene: TRBJ2-7; CDR3nt: TGCGCCAGCAGTGAACGACAGGGAATACGGGACGAGCAGTACTTC; CDR3aa: CASSERQGIRDEQYF
v_gene: TRBV7-9; abundance: .; d_gene: .; j_gene: TRBJ2-3; CDR3nt: .; CDR3aa: CASSFGLGAYF
v_gene: TRBV6-5; abundance: .; d_gene: .; j_gene: TRBJ1-2; CDR3nt: TGTGCCAGCAGTTACTGGACAACCTATGGCTACACCTTC; CDR3aa: CASSYWTTYGYTF
v_gene: TRBV5-1; abundance: once; d_gene: TRBD1; j_gene: TRBJ2-5; CDR3nt: TGCGCCAGCAGCTTGGAGACAGGGGAGGAGACCCAGTACTTC; CDR3aa: CASSLETGEETQYF
v_gene: TRBV7-2; abundance: .; d_gene: .; j_gene: TRBJ1-2; CDR3nt: TGTGCCAGCAGCTTCGGACAGAGCTTCTATGGCTACACCTTC; CDR3aa: CASSFGQSFYGYTF
v_gene: TRBV30; abundance: .; d_gene: .; j_gene: TRBJ1-5; CDR3nt: TGTGCCTGGAGTGTTGGTGCCCGAGGCAATCAGCCCCAGCATTTT; CDR3aa: CAWSVGARGNQPQHF
v_gene: TRBV4-2; abundance: .; d_gene: TRBD1; j_gene: TRBJ2-7; CDR3nt: TGTGCCAGCAGCCAAACCAGGGGGCTGAACGAGCAGTACTTC; CDR3aa: CASSQTRGLNEQYF
v_gene: TRBV6-1; abundance: .; d_gene: TRBD2; j_gene: TRBJ2-1; CDR3nt: TGTGCCAGTCCGCCGCCGGGGGGGCAGGGCGAGCAGTTCTTC; CDR3aa: CASPPPGGQGEQFF
v_gene: TRBV20-1; abundance: .; d_gene: .; j_gene: TRBJ2-3; CDR3nt: TGCAGTGCGCGAACAGATACGCAGTATTTT; CDR3aa: CSARTDTQYF
v_gene: TRBV2; abundance: .; d_gene: .; j_gene: TRBJ2-7; CDR3nt: TGTGCCAGCACAGGGGATTACTACGAGCAGTACTTC; CDR3aa: CASTGDYYEQYF
v_gene: TRBV2; abundance: .; d_gene: TRBD1; j_gene: TRBJ1-6; CDR3nt: TGTGCCAGCAGTGCAGGGGGCGGTTCACCCCTCCACTTT; CDR3aa: CASSAGGGSPLHF
v_gene: TRBV4-3; abundance: few; d_gene: .; j_gene: TRBJ2-7; CDR3nt: TGCGCCAGCAGCCAATGGCAGGGCTACGAGCAGTACTTC; CDR3aa: CASSQWQGYEQYF
v_gene: TRBV14; abundance: .; d_gene: TRBD1; j_gene: TRBJ1-4; CDR3nt: TGTGCCAGCAGCCAATTTGGACAGGGGCAAAAACTGTTTTTT; CDR3aa: CASSQFGQGQKLFF
v_gene: TRBV7-6; abundance: few; d_gene: .; j_gene: TRBJ1-3; CDR3nt: TGTGCCAGCAGCTTAGGGCAGGGGACCGGAAACACCATATATTTT; CDR3aa: CASSLGQGTGNTIYF
v_gene: TRBV7-2; abundance: few; d_gene: TRBD2; j_gene: TRBJ2-7; CDR3nt: TGTGCCAGCAGCCCGGGGACTAATACGGAGCAGTACTTC; CDR3aa: CASSPGTNTEQYF
v_gene: TRBV4-2; abundance: .; d_gene: .; j_gene: TRBJ2-7; CDR3nt: TGTGCCAGCAGCCAAGTAGCACTATCCTACGAGCAGTACTTC; CDR3aa: CASSQVALSYEQYF
v_gene: TRBV10-2; abundance: few; d_gene: .; j_gene: TRBJ1-1; CDR3nt: TGCGCCAGCAGATCTGGGGGCGCCTTGGGCACTGAAGCTTTCTTT; CDR3aa: CASRSGGALGTEAFF
v_gene: TRBV7-2; abundance: few; d_gene: .; j_gene: TRBJ2-1; CDR3nt: TGTGCCAGCAGCCAGGGGTACAACCCAAACAATGAGCAGTTCTTC; CDR3aa: CASSQGYNPNNEQFF